The following is a T cell receptor beta chain sequence with its context. The CDR3 sequence is 13 residues long. Germline values: CDR1 SGHNT, CDR2 YENEEA. Trimming left V 5 bases short and J 5 bases short, with 12 bases between. The source of the sample is a study of cytomegalovirus exposure and HLA in healthy donors. Study-level background: Earlier findings included roughly 120 million unique TCR beta sequences obtained from 150 million to 200 million T cells.

Use of 60 Vbeta and 13 Jbeta primers characterized the PCR. Libraries were prepared by immunoSEQ multiplex PCR; TCRdb keeps only in-frame clonotypes and omits some of them. The table shows 130,000 or so clones, with roughly 90% occurring only once. This chain connects TRBV11-3 to TRBJ1-2; perhaps TRBD1 as D (5 bases). The sequence was collected from a woman between 40 and 50 years old in good health and CMV-seronegative. Sequenced: PBMCs. Written as DNA, the CDR3 is TGTGCCAGCAGCCAAAGACAGATGTATGGCTACACCTTC. Translating it yields CASSQRQMYGYTF.